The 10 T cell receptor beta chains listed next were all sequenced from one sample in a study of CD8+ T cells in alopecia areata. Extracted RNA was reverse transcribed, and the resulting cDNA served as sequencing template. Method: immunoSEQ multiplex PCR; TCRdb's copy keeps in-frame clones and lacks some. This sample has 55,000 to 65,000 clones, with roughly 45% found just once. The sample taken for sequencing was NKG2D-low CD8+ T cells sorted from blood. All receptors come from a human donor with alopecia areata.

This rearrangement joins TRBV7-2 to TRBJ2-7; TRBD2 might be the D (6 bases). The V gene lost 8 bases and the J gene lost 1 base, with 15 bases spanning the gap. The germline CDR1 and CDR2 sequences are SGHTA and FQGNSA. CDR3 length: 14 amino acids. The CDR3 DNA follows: TGTGCCAGCGCTTCCAGTCGGGGGTCCTACGAGCAGTACTTC. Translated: CASASSRGSYEQYF.

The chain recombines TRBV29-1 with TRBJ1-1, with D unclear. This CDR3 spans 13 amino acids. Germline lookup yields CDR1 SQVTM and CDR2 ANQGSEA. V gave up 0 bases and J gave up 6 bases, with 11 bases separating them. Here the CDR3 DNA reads TGCAGCGTTGAAGAGGTATGGCATCCTGAAGCTTTCTTT. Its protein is CSVEEVWHPEAFF. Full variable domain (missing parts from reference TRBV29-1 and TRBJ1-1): SAVISQKPSRDICQRGTSLTIQCQVDSQVTMMFWYRQQPGQSLTLIATANQGSEATYESGFVIDKFPISRPNLTFSTLTVSNMSPEDSSIYLCSVEEVWHPEAFFGQGTRLTVV.

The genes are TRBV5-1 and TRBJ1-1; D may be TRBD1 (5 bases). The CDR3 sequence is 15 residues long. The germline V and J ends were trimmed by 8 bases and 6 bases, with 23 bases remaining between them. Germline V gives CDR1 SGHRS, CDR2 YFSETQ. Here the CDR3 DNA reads TGCGCCAGTGAGGTAGGGCCGGGGGTATACCCTGAAGCTTTCTTT. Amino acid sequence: CASEVGPGVYPEAFF.

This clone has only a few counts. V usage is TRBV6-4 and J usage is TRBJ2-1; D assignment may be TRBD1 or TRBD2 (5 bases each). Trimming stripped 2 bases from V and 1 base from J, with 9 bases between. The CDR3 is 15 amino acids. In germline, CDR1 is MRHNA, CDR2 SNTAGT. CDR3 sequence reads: CASSDGGSSYNEQFF. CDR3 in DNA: TGTGCCAGCAGTGACGGGGGTTCGTCCTACAATGAGCAGTTCTTC.

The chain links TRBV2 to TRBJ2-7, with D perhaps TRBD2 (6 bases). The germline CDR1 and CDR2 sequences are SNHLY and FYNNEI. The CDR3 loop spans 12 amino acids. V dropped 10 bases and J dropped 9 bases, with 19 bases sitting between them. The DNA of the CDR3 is TGTGCCACCCAACGAAAGGGAGGCGTGCAGTACTTC. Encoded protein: CATQRKGGVQYF. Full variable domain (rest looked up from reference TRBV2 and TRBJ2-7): EPEVTQTPSHQVTQMGQEVILRCVPISNHLYFYWYRQILGQKVEFLVSFYNNEISEKSEIFDDQFSVERPDGSNFTLKIRSTKLEDSAMYFCATQRKGGVQYFGPGTRLTVT.

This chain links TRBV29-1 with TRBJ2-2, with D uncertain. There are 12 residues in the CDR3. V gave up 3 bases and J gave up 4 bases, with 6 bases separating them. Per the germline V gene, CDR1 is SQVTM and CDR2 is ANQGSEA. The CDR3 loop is CSVEYSTGELFF. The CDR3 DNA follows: TGCAGCGTTGAGTACAGCACCGGGGAGCTGTTTTTT.

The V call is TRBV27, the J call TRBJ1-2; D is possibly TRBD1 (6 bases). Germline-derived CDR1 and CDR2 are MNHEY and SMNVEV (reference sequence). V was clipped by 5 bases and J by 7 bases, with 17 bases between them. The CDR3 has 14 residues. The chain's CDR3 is CASSDRIISRGYTF. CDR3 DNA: TGTGCCAGCAGTGACAGGATTATCTCCCGTGGCTACACCTTC.

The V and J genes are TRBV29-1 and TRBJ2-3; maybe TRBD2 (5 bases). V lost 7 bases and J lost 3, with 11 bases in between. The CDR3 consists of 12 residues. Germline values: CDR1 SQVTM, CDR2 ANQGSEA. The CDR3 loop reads CSGYGETDTQYF. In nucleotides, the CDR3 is TGCAGCGGGTACGGGGAGACAGATACGCAGTATTTT.

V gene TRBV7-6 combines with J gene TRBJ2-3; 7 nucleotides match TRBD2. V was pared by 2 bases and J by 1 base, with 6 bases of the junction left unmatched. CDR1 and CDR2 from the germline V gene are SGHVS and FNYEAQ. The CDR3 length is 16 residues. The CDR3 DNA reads TGTGCCAGCAGCTTACCGCGGGAGTTGGGCACAGATACGCAGTATTTT. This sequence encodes CASSLPRELGTDTQYF.

The CDR3 loop reads CASSLTGQGGYNEQFF. The CDR3 region has the DNA TGTGCCAGCAGCCTGACCGGACAGGGTGGATACAATGAGCAGTTCTTC. This chain joins TRBV5-4 and TRBJ2-1; 8 positions agree with TRBD1. J was trimmed by 4 bases and V by 4 bases; bases with no gene match: 10. The germline V gene has CDR1 SGHNT and CDR2 YYREEE (reference sequence). The CDR3 extends over 16 amino acids. Full variable domain (remainder filled in from reference TRBV5-4 and TRBJ2-1): ETGVTQSPTHLIKTRGQQVTLRCSSQSGHNTVSWYQQALGQGPQFIFQYYREEENGRGNFPPRFSGLQFPNYSSELNVNALELDDSALYLCASSLTGQGGYNEQFFGPGTRLTVL.